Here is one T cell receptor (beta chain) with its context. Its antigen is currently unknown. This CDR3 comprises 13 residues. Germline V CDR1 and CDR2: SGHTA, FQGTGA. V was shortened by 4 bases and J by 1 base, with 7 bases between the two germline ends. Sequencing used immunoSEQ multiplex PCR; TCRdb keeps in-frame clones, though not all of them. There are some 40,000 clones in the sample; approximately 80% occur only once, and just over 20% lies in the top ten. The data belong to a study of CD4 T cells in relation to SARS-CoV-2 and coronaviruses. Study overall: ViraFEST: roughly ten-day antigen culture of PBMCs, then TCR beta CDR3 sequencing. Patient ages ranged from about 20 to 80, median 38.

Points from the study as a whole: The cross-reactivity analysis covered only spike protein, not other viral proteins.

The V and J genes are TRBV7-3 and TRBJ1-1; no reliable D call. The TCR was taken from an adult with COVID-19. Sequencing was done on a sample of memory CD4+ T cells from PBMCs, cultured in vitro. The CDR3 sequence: CASSSQENTEAFF. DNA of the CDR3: TGTGCCAGCAGCTCTCAGGAGAACACTGAAGCTTTCTTT.